These T cell receptor beta chains were read from a single sample in a study of blood T cell repertoires in COVID-19. Method: immunoSEQ multiplex PCR; TCRdb's copy keeps in-frame clones and lacks some. The sample has 95,000 or so clones, more than 65% seen once. The sample consisted of peripheral blood. The receptors derive from an elderly woman with active or convalescent COVID-19. Both conserved end residues are part of each CDR3. The D gene is left open where the match is weak. Some rows mark clone size as missing; the rest say once, few, many or name a class of expanded clone.

TRBV19	-	TRBJ2-2	TRBD1	CASSDGTGRIGELFF	TGTGCCAGTAGCGACGGGACAGGGCGAATCGGGGAGCTGTTTTTT
TRBV9	-	TRBJ1-5	-	CASSEEGSNQPQHF	TGTGCCAGCAGCGAGGAGGGGAGCAATCAGCCCCAGCATTTT
TRBV4-1	once	TRBJ1-1	-	CASSQVRENEAFF	TGCGCCAGCAGCCAAGTCCGGGAAAATGAAGCTTTCTTT
TRBV5-4	-	TRBJ1-2	TRBD1	CASSTPGQKIYGYTF	TGTGCCAGCAGCACACCGGGACAGAAAATCTATGGCTACACCTTC
TRBV2	-	TRBJ2-2	-	CASRLSTGELFF	TGTGCCAGCCGGTTGTCCACCGGGGAGCTGTTTTTT
TRBV7-2	-	TRBJ2-5	TRBD1	CASSPGTGLPNAQYF	TGTGCCAGCAGCCCTGGGACAGGCCTACCGAACGCCCAGTACTTC
TRBV4-1	-	TRBJ2-4	-	CASSHISTGPAKNIQYF	TGCGCCAGCAGCCACATCTCGACAGGACCAGCCAAAAACATTCAGTACTTC
TRBV20-1	-	TRBJ2-5	-	CSASLQAGETQYF	TGCAGTGCTAGTCTTCAGGCAGGGGAAACCCAGTACTTC
TRBV24-1	once	TRBJ2-4	TRBD1	CATSDGQGDNIQYF	TGTGCCACCAGTGATGGACAGGGTGATAACATTCAGTACTTC
TRBV18	-	TRBJ2-1	-	CASSLRANEQFF	TGTGCCAGCTCTTTGCGGGCCAATGAGCAGTTCTTC
TRBV4-3	-	TRBJ2-1	TRBD2	CASSRGGREDEQFF	TGCGCCAGCAGCCGGGGTGGGAGGGAGGATGAGCAGTTCTTC
TRBV19	-	TRBJ2-1	TRBD1	CASSPSGTGDEFF	TGTGCCAGTAGCCCGTCCGGGACAGGGGATGAGTTCTTC
TRBV19	-	TRBJ2-7	TRBD2	CASSTLREGRYEQYF	TGTGCCAGTAGCACTCTTCGGGAGGGCCGCTACGAGCAGTACTTC
TRBV19	-	TRBJ1-2	-	CASSIRARYGYTF	TGTGCCAGTAGTATTCGAGCACGATATGGCTACACCTTC
TRBV5-5	-	TRBJ1-5	-	CASSLGQNNQPQHF	TGTGCCAGCAGCTTGGGACAGAACAATCAGCCCCAGCATTTT
TRBV28	once	TRBJ1-2	-	CASSLSSELGYTF	TGTGCCAGCAGCCTGAGCTCGGAGTTGGGCTACACCTTC
TRBV11-3	-	TRBJ2-5	TRBD2	CASSLGLAGGNQETQYF	TGTGCCAGCAGCTTGGGACTAGCGGGAGGTAACCAAGAGACCCAGTACTTC
TRBV29-1	-	TRBJ2-5	-	CSVARAQETQYF	TGCAGCGTTGCCAGGGCTCAAGAGACCCAGTACTTC
TRBV12-3/TRBV12-4	-	TRBJ1-2	-	CASRKLTEDGYTF	TGTGCCAGCAGAAAGCTGACGGAGGATGGCTACACCTTC
TRBV18	-	TRBJ2-5	-	CASSPEGQETQYF	TGTGCCAGCTCACCGGAGGGACAAGAGACCCAGTACTTC
TRBV6-5	-	TRBJ1-1	-	CASSYSHPVDTEAFF	TGTGCCAGCAGTTACTCTCACCCGGTGGACACTGAAGCTTTCTTT
TRBV5-5	once	TRBJ2-2	TRBD2	CASSFDLLLAGGPGTGELFF	TGTGCCAGCAGCTTTGATCTACTCCTAGCGGGAGGGCCTGGCACCGGGGAGCTGTTTTTT
TRBV4-1	once	TRBJ2-1	-	CASSQVGGSWDEQFF	TGCGCCAGCAGCCAAGTCGGAGGTAGTTGGGATGAGCAGTTCTTC
TRBV6-5	few	TRBJ2-7	TRBD1	CASTSTGTGHEQYF	TGTGCCAGCACCTCAACCGGGACAGGGCACGAGCAGTACTTC
TRBV19	few	TRBJ1-1	-	CASSPQGWGTEAFF	TGTGCCAGTAGCCCCCAGGGGTGGGGCACTGAAGCTTTCTTT
TRBV5-1	-	TRBJ1-1	TRBD1	CASSFGTGYSSEAFF	TGCGCCAGCAGCTTTGGGACAGGGTATTCATCTGAAGCTTTCTTT
TRBV7-3	-	TRBJ2-7	-	CASSETGYEQYF	TGTGCCAGCAGCGAGACAGGCTACGAGCAGTACTTC
TRBV7-3	-	TRBJ2-1	TRBD2	CASSLRRLAGGSSYNEQFF	TGTGCCAGCAGCTTAAGACGGCTAGCGGGAGGGAGCTCCTACAATGAGCAGTTCTTC
TRBV6-5	-	TRBJ2-7	-	CASSRTGTGYYEQYF	TGTGCCAGCAGTCGGACGGGGACTGGCTACTACGAGCAGTACTTC
TRBV24-1	-	TRBJ2-1	-	CATSDLESSYNEQFF	TGTGCCACCAGTGATTTGGAGAGCTCCTACAATGAGCAGTTCTTC
TRBV11-2	-	TRBJ1-3	TRBD1	CASSSMRGRGTGNTIYF	TGTGCCAGCAGCTCCATGCGGGGCAGGGGGACTGGAAACACCATATATTTT
TRBV7-9	-	TRBJ2-5	TRBD1	CASSRRQGLGETQYF	TGTGCCAGCAGCCGCAGACAGGGGTTGGGAGAGACCCAGTACTTC
TRBV9	few	TRBJ2-1	TRBD2	CASSATRTSGRLGSYNEQFF	TGTGCCAGCAGCGCGACCCGGACTAGCGGGAGGTTGGGGTCCTACAATGAGCAGTTCTTC
TRBV30	-	TRBJ2-3	TRBD2	CAWQTSGSRTDTQYF	TGTGCCTGGCAGACTAGCGGGAGCCGCACAGATACGCAGTATTTT
TRBV30	few	TRBJ1-2	-	CAWSSGTLGYGYTF	TGTGCCTGGAGCTCAGGGACACTTGGCTATGGCTACACCTTC
TRBV4-1	-	TRBJ2-7	TRBD2	CASSQDLASGTYEQYF	TGCGCCAGCAGCCAAGATTTGGCTAGCGGGACCTACGAGCAGTACTTC
TRBV7-9	-	TRBJ2-6	-	CASSKGEAGANVLTF	TGTGCCAGCAGTAAAGGGGAGGCTGGGGCCAACGTCCTGACTTTC
TRBV19	-	TRBJ2-3	TRBD2	CASSIGGTSARTDTQYF	TGTGCCAGTAGTATAGGGGGGACTAGCGCCCGCACAGATACGCAGTATTTT
TRBV19	-	TRBJ2-7	-	CASSTLRGSYEQYF	TGTGCCAGTAGCACCCTCCGGGGCTCCTACGAGCAGTACTTC
TRBV11-3	few	TRBJ1-6	TRBD1	CASSPATGINSPLHF	TGTGCCAGCAGCCCCGCGACAGGGATTAATTCACCCCTCCACTTT
TRBV5-5	few	TRBJ2-1	-	CASSRGGVIRPRNEQFF	TGTGCCAGCAGCCGCGGAGGGGTAATCAGGCCAAGGAATGAGCAGTTCTTC
TRBV5-1	-	TRBJ2-1	TRBD2	CASSRGVAGVNEQFF	TGCGCCAGCAGCCGGGGGGTAGCGGGTGTTAATGAGCAGTTCTTC
TRBV5-1	-	TRBJ2-1	TRBD2	CASRGGSAQGEQFF	TGCGCCAGCAGGGGCGGGAGTGCTCAGGGTGAGCAGTTCTTC
TRBV27	-	TRBJ1-2	-	CASSPPGISNYGYTF	TGTGCCAGCAGTCCCCCAGGGATTTCTAACTATGGCTACACCTTC
TRBV19	-	TRBJ2-5	TRBD2	CASSIGLAGSRQYF	TGTGCCAGTAGTATCGGACTAGCGGGATCCCGCCAGTACTTC
TRBV2	-	TRBJ2-7	-	CASSTREYEQYF	TGTGCCAGCAGTACAAGGGAGTACGAGCAGTACTTC
TRBV11-2	-	TRBJ1-1	TRBD1	CASSTPDRDWTEAFF	TGTGCCAGCAGCACTCCGGACAGGGATTGGACTGAAGCTTTCTTT
TRBV7-2	-	TRBJ1-2	-	CASSLDAGGVYGYTF	TGTGCCAGCAGCTTGGACGCGGGTGGGGTTTATGGCTACACCTTC
TRBV5-1	few	TRBJ2-7	TRBD1	CASSLGPGTGEDEQYF	TGCGCCAGCAGCTTGGGCCCCGGGACAGGGGAGGACGAGCAGTACTTC
TRBV6-2/TRBV6-3	-	TRBJ1-1	-	CASSQGPTEAFF	TGTGCCAGCAGTCAGGGGCCCACTGAAGCTTTCTTT
TRBV28	-	TRBJ1-5	-	CASSRPQQGNSQPQHF	TGTGCCAGCAGCCGCCCCCAACAGGGAAATAGTCAGCCCCAGCATTTT
TRBV2	-	TRBJ2-1	TRBD2	CASSVREGSYNEQFF	TGTGCCAGCAGTGTTAGGGAGGGATCCTACAATGAGCAGTTCTTC
TRBV6-2/TRBV6-3	once	TRBJ2-2	TRBD2	CASSQIAGGYTGELFF	TGTGCCAGCAGTCAAATAGCGGGAGGTTACACCGGGGAGCTGTTTTTT
TRBV7-2	-	TRBJ2-3	-	CASSLEARGSTDTQYF	TGTGCCAGCAGCTTAGAAGCGCGCGGCAGCACAGATACGCAGTATTTT
TRBV6-5	-	TRBJ1-1	TRBD1	CASSYARQGFEAFF	TGTGCCAGCAGTTACGCCCGACAGGGATTTGAAGCTTTCTTT